Shown below are 10 T cell receptor beta chains from a single sample sequenced in a study of blood T cell repertoires in COVID-19. Sequencing was performed with immunoSEQ multiplex PCR; in TCRdb, only in-frame clones are kept and a portion is missing. Of around 51,000 clones listed, about 86% are singletons. Sequenced input: peripheral blood. These receptors were obtained from a man older than 75 with active COVID-19.

As to this clone: An end of the junction does not agree with germline; a read error may underlie this. The rearrangement links TRBV28 to TRBJ1-4; TRBD1 agrees at 7 bases. This CDR3 is built from 15 residues. Germline V gene lookup returns CDR1 MDHEN and CDR2 SYDVKM. CDR3: CTSSLQGPTNEKLFF. The CDR3 nucleotides are TGTACCAGCAGCTTACAGGGGCCAACTAATGAAAAACTGTTTTTT.

The rearrangement joins TRBV7-7 to TRBJ2-1; 7 nucleotides match TRBD2. The CDR3 has 13 amino acids. J gave up 8 bases and V 3 bases, and 4 bases lay outside the gene matches. The germline gives CDR1 SSHAT, CDR2 FNYEAQ (reference sequence). The CDR3 region is CASSFRLADEQFF. CDR3 sequence (DNA): TGTGCCAGCAGCTTTCGACTAGCAGATGAGCAGTTCTTC.

The V and J genes are TRBV28 and TRBJ2-7, with D unresolved. V lost 7 bases and J lost 2, with 15 bases in between. Germline assignment: CDR1 MDHEN and CDR2 SYDVKM. CDR3 length equals 14 residues. As DNA, the CDR3 is TGTGCCAGCATGAATGTGAACAGCCCCTACGAGCAGTACTTC. This translates into CASMNVNSPYEQYF.

This clone appeared a few times. V is TRBV30 and J is TRBJ1-5; 9 bases match TRBD1. The CDR3 is 14 residues long. CDR1 and CDR2 (germline): GTSNPN, SVGIG (reference sequence). Trimming cost V 3 bases and J 5 bases; bases outside gene matches: 5. The CDR3 bases are TGTGCCTGGAGCACAGGGGGCAATGATCAGCCCCAGCATTTT. Translated, it gives CAWSTGGNDQPQHF.

Only a few counts were recorded for this clone. The chain joins TRBV5-1 to TRBJ1-1; TRBD1 matches 8 bases. With 5 bases clipped from V and 4 bases from J, the junction kept 7 bases outside the gene matches. CDR3 length equals 14 residues. In germline, CDR1 is SGHRS, CDR2 YFSETQ. The CDR3 is CASRRDTGGTEAFF. The CDR3 region has the DNA TGCGCCAGCAGGAGGGACACAGGGGGCACTGAAGCTTTCTTT.

The chain recombines TRBV5-1 with TRBJ2-1; D perhaps matches TRBD1 (7 bases). Germline V CDR1 and CDR2: SGHRS, YFSETQ. The CDR3 is 17 amino acids. The ends were cut back, 3 bases at V and 5 bases at J, with 21 bases in the middle. The CDR3 sequence: CASSWTIAGQLDNEQFF. The CDR3, as DNA: TGCGCCAGCAGCTGGACCATTGCGGGACAGTTGGACAATGAGCAGTTCTTC.

V is TRBV19 and J is TRBJ1-5, with D possibly being TRBD1 (5 bases). Deletions cut 5 bases from V and 1 base from J, with 9 bases between. The CDR3 is 14 residues long. From germline, CDR1 is LNHDA and CDR2 SQIVND (reference sequence). CDR3 DNA: TGTGCCAGTAGTGCAGGGCGAAGCAATCAGCCCCAGCATTTT. Encoded protein: CASSAGRSNQPQHF.

The V call is TRBV28, the J call TRBJ1-4; weak D call: TRBD1 (6 bases). Per the germline V gene, CDR1 is MDHEN and CDR2 is SYDVKM. The CDR3 covers 14 residues. V was trimmed by 3 bases and J by 7 bases, leaving 12 bases between them. CDR3 region: CASSLGGPGEKLFF. Here the CDR3 DNA reads TGTGCCAGCAGTTTGGGGGGGCCCGGTGAAAAACTGTTTTTT. Using reference TRBV28 and TRBJ1-4 for the parts outside the CDR3, the full variable domain is DVKVTQSSRYLVKRTGEKVFLECVQDMDHENMFWYRQDPGLGLRLIYFSYDVKMKEKGDIPEGYSVSREKKERFSLILESASTNQTSMYLCASSLGGPGEKLFFGSGTQLSVL.

This chain connects TRBV9 to TRBJ2-7, with D maybe TRBD1 (6 bases). Trimming took 4 bases from V and 3 from J, leaving 11 bases between them. Germline CDR1 reads SGDLS; CDR2 reads YYNGEE. This CDR3 spans 13 amino acids. The CDR3 protein is CASSPGDNYEQYF. CDR3 bases: TGTGCCAGCAGCCCCGGGGACAACTACGAGCAGTACTTC.

V is TRBV18 and J is TRBJ2-6; TRBD2 matches at 9 bases. Germline CDR1 and CDR2: KGHSH and LQKENI. V was pared by 2 bases and J by 2 bases, with 7 bases of the junction left unmatched. The CDR3 has 18 amino acids. Written as DNA, the CDR3 is TGTGCCAGCTCACCAATTCGGGCTAGCGGGACTGGGGCCAACGTCCTGACTTTC. This encodes CASSPIRASGTGANVLTF. Complete variable domain (other parts from reference TRBV18 and TRBJ2-6): NAGVMQNPRHLVRRRGQEARLRCSPMKGHSHVYWYRQLPEEGLKFMVYLQKENIIDESGMPKERFSAEFPKEGPSILRIQQVVRGDSAAYFCASSPIRASGTGANVLTFGAGSRLTVL.